Listed below are T cell receptor beta chains from one sample, sequenced in a study of CD8 T cells in ankylosing spondylitis. One entry per CDR3 protein results from TCRdb running MiXCR on the 5' RACE reads. The sample contains 130,000 or so distinct CDR3 sequences, approximately 10% of which appear only once. Sequenced material: blood, either unsorted or a sorted T cell fraction (not recorded which). The receptors shown here come from a female donor with ankylosing spondylitis or in good health (not recorded which). The CDR3 runs from the conserved cysteine through the conserved F or W. D genes are given only for firm matches. A row's size may be missing; if present it is once, few, many or a size class.

TRBJ2-3	TRBD1	few	TRBV19	CASSYRDRSTDTQYF	TGTGCCAGTAGTTACCGGGACAGGTCGACAGATACGCAGTATTTT
TRBJ2-1	TRBD2	few	TRBV9	CASSVIGGGSYNEQFF	TGTGCCAGCAGCGTTATTGGGGGGGGGTCCTACAATGAGCAGTTCTTC
TRBJ1-1	NA	NA	TRBV9	CGSSVGGGTEAFF	TGTGGTAGCAGCGTAGGGGGAGGCACTGAAGCTTTCTTT
TRBJ2-7	NA	many	TRBV6-2/TRBV6-3	CASSYDSTYEQYF	TGTGCCAGCAGTTACGACAGCACCTACGAGCAGTACTTC
TRBJ2-3	NA	many	TRBV5-1	CASSLAGGPDTQYF	TGCGCCAGCAGCTTGGCCGGGGGCCCAGATACGCAGTATTTT
TRBJ1-6	NA	many	TRBV5-5	CASSFWQEGSRSPLHF	TGTGCCAGCAGCTTTTGGCAGGAGGGGAGCAGGTCACCCCTCCACTTT
TRBJ1-2	NA	NA	TRBV7-2	CASSVSRTVPYGYTF	TGTGCCAGCAGCGTGTCCCGGACGGTTCCGTATGGCTACACCTTC
TRBJ1-5	TRBD1	many	TRBV29-1	CSVADYGTGGQPQHF	TGCAGCGTCGCCGACTACGGGACAGGGGGACAGCCCCAGCATTTT
TRBJ1-6	NA	few	TRBV5-1	CASSLIFNSPLHF	TGCGCCAGCAGCTTGATTTTCAATTCACCCCTCCACTTT
TRBJ2-6	NA	many	TRBV28	CASSLQGPGANVLTF	TGTGCCAGCAGTTTACAGGGTCCCGGGGCCAACGTCCTGACTTTC
TRBJ2-2	NA	many	TRBV5-1	CASSPAEVRRSGELFF	TGCGCCAGCAGCCCCGCCGAGGTTAGACGGAGCGGGGAGCTGTTTTTT
TRBJ2-2	NA	many	TRBV12-3/TRBV12-4	CASSLKTGELFF	TGTGCCAGCAGTCTCAAAACCGGGGAGCTGTTTTTT
TRBJ2-1	NA	many	TRBV9	CASSVDGSYNEQFF	TGTGCCAGCAGCGTAGACGGTTCCTACAATGAGCAGTTCTTC
TRBJ2-2	NA	many	TRBV20-1	CSARETATGELFF	TGCAGTGCTAGGGAGACAGCCACCGGGGAGCTGTTTTTT
TRBJ1-6	NA	many	TRBV21-1	CASSKALSESRGRGSRVDNSPLHF	TGTGCCAGCAGCAAAGCGCTGTCGGAGTCTCGGGGCAGGGGTTCCCGGGTTGATAATTCACCCCTCCACTTT
TRBJ2-3	TRBD2	many	TRBV24-1	CATSSRRGDPDTQYF	TGTGCCACCAGCTCCCGGCGGGGGGACCCAGATACGCAGTATTTT
TRBJ2-5	NA	many	TRBV5-1	CASSQLGGLTQYF	TGCGCCAGCAGCCAACTCGGGGGGCTGACCCAGTACTTC
TRBJ2-1	TRBD2	NA	TRBV29-1	CSVAGLAGGIAGNEQFF	TGCAGCGTTGCGGGACTAGCGGGGGGCATCGCGGGCAATGAGCAGTTCTTC
TRBJ2-6	NA	NA	TRBV5-5	CASSSQESSGANVLTF	TGTGCCAGCAGCTCACAGGAATCCTCTGGGGCCAACGTCCTGACTTTC
TRBJ2-5	TRBD1	many	TRBV29-1	CSVMTGGMGTQYF	TGCAGCGTAATGACAGGGGGCATGGGGACCCAGTACTTC
TRBJ2-4	NA	many	TRBV27	CASRGTRLAKNIQYF	TGTGCCAGCAGGGGGACAAGATTAGCCAAAAACATTCAGTACTTC
TRBJ1-1	NA	many	TRBV5-1	CASSLWGQEAFF	TGCGCCAGCAGCTTATGGGGACAAGAAGCTTTCTTT
TRBJ2-2	NA	few	TRBV7-6	CASSSPYGTGELFF	TGTGCCAGCAGCTCGCCGTACGGGACCGGGGAGCTGTTTTTT
TRBJ2-5	TRBD1	many	TRBV29-1	CSVLQGQETQYF	TGCAGCGTACTACAGGGGCAAGAGACCCAGTACTTC
TRBJ1-2	NA	many	TRBV14	CASSQVSPSDPYGYTF	TGTGCCAGCAGCCAAGTCTCTCCCAGCGACCCGTATGGCTACACCTTC
TRBJ2-1	NA	many	TRBV30	CAWSVQRAPSYNEQFF	TGTGCCTGGAGTGTGCAGCGGGCCCCATCCTACAATGAGCAGTTCTTC
TRBJ2-1	NA	many	TRBV24-1	CATSSSKTGQFF	TGTGCCACCAGCTCTTCTAAAACTGGGCAGTTCTTC
TRBJ2-7	NA	many	TRBV20-1	CSARVGNSYEQYF	TGCAGTGCTAGAGTGGGGAACTCCTACGAGCAGTACTTC
TRBJ1-5	NA	many	TRBV20-1	CSAEDRWSNQPQHF	TGCAGTGCTGAAGACAGGTGGAGCAATCAGCCCCAGCATTTT
TRBJ1-3	TRBD1	many	TRBV28	CASSFRQGINTIYF	TGTGCCAGCAGTTTTAGACAGGGTATAAACACCATATATTTT
TRBJ1-5	NA	many	TRBV21-1	CASSKGWTGTDQPQHF	TGTGCCAGCAGCAAAGGGTGGACAGGGACCGATCAGCCCCAGCATTTT
TRBJ2-1	NA	many	TRBV20-1	CSPSEVNEQFF	TGCAGTCCCTCCGAGGTCAATGAGCAGTTCTTC
TRBJ2-6	NA	NA	TRBV28	CASSSLQDFLVSGANVLTF	TGTGCCAGCAGTTCCCTTCAGGACTTTTTGGTCTCTGGGGCCAACGTCCTGACTTTC
TRBJ2-1	TRBD1	many	TRBV10-3	CAISQGDEQFF	TGTGCCATCAGCCAGGGGGATGAGCAGTTCTTC
TRBJ1-3	NA	many	TRBV12-3/TRBV12-4	CASSLGGSGNTIYF	TGTGCCAGCAGTTTGGGCGGCTCTGGAAACACCATATATTTT
TRBJ2-2	NA	many	TRBV5-1	CASSPTFTGAGELFF	TGCGCCAGCAGCCCCACCTTTACCGGTGCCGGGGAGCTGTTTTTT
TRBJ2-7	NA	many	TRBV7-9	CASSFGSGSGAEQYF	TGTGCCAGCAGCTTCGGCTCGGGGTCGGGCGCCGAGCAGTACTTC
TRBJ1-4	NA	many	TRBV7-2	CASSTYQGSDEKLFF	TGTGCCAGCAGCACATACCAGGGTTCGGACGAAAAACTGTTTTTT
TRBJ2-7	NA	NA	TRBV7-2	CASSPAGPSYEQYF	TGTGCCAGCAGCCCCGCCGGGCCCTCCTACGAGCAGTACTTC
TRBJ2-1	TRBD2	many	TRBV13	CASSSSSGSNDEQFF	TGTGCCAGCAGCTCCTCTAGCGGGAGTAACGATGAGCAGTTCTTC
TRBJ2-1	NA	many	TRBV24-1	CATSDLVRNEQFF	TGTGCCACCAGTGATCTGGTCCGAAATGAGCAGTTCTTC
TRBJ2-7	TRBD2	many	TRBV12-3/TRBV12-4	CASSLPQKTSGRNYEQYF	TGTGCCAGCAGTTTACCCCAGAAGACTAGCGGGAGAAACTACGAGCAGTACTTC
TRBJ1-2	NA	many	TRBV5-1	CASSLPRGNYGYTF	TGCGCCAGCAGCCTCCCCCGGGGGAACTATGGCTACACCTTC
TRBJ2-1	TRBD2	many	TRBV5-1	CASRWTSGTLDEQFF	TGCGCCAGCAGGTGGACTAGCGGGACCCTGGATGAGCAGTTCTTC
TRBJ2-2	NA	NA	TRBV7-9	CASSLYSYTGELFF	TGTGCCAGCAGCTTGTACTCCTACACCGGGGAGCTGTTTTTT
TRBJ2-7	TRBD2	many	TRBV6-6	CASSYGTSGSNEQYF	TGTGCCAGCAGTTACGGGACTAGCGGGAGCAACGAGCAGTACTTC
TRBJ2-1	TRBD2	many	TRBV12-3/TRBV12-4	CASNNRDYDNNEQFF	TGTGCCAGCAACAACCGGGACTACGACAACAATGAGCAGTTCTTC
TRBJ2-1	TRBD2	many	TRBV28	CASSLVSGDEQFF	TGTGCCAGCAGTTTAGTAAGCGGGGATGAGCAGTTCTTC
TRBJ1-5	NA	many	TRBV7-8	CASSPEVGQPQHF	TGTGCCAGCAGCCCTGAAGTGGGGCAGCCCCAGCATTTT
TRBJ1-1	NA	many	TRBV25-1	CASTPTRLAEAFF	TGTGCCAGCACCCCTACTAGGTTAGCTGAAGCTTTCTTT
TRBJ2-1	TRBD2	many	TRBV7-2	CASSLVASGNNEQFF	TGTGCCAGCAGCTTAGTGGCTAGCGGGAACAATGAGCAGTTCTTC
TRBJ1-1	NA	many	TRBV7-2	CASSQKETEAFF	TGTGCCAGCAGCCAGAAGGAGACTGAAGCTTTCTTT
TRBJ2-1	NA	many	TRBV28	CASSSPYRRGINEQFF	TGTGCCAGCAGTAGTCCCTATCGGCGGGGAATCAATGAGCAGTTCTTC
TRBJ2-2	TRBD1	many	TRBV6-1	CASSEVRQGAGELFF	TGTGCCAGCAGTGAAGTGCGACAGGGGGCCGGGGAGCTGTTTTTT
TRBJ1-1	NA	many	TRBV20-1	CSARQDENTEAFF	TGCAGTGCCCGCCAGGATGAGAACACTGAAGCTTTCTTT